The following is a T cell receptor beta chain sequence with its context. This clonotype has just a few counts. What this receptor recognizes is not known. Nothing much larger sits one base from this clone, and base qualities are not available. The data originate from a study of early T cells in non-severe SARS-CoV-2 infection (dated by TCRdb to about 2021). Looking at the study overall: Because TCR sequencing relied on bulk RNA taken from unsorted whole blood, pairing of alpha and beta chains was not possible.

A case-control design nested within a healthcare worker cohort in London, UK, was used, with weekly nasopharyngeal swab PCR tests and blood sampling performed. Between 23 and 31 March 2020, the week of the UK lockdown, healthcare workers were enrolled and then followed up weekly for as long as 16 weeks. Libraries came from 5' RACE. The sequencer was a NextSeq 500. To correct for sequencing error and PCR bias, the TCR library protocol tagged individual cDNA molecules with unique molecular identifiers. TCR alpha and beta chains were both sequenced, and the abundances of alpha and beta sequences in each sample were closely correlated with each other. Regarding the original processing steps: V gene, J gene and CDR3 annotation of TCR sequences was performed with Decombinator V4. TCRs were defined as expanded if a significant change between any two time points was detected under a Poisson model with p below 0.0001. TCR abundances were normalised to the total number of TCRs sequenced in each sample and reported as counts per million. TRAV1-2 paired with TRAJ12, TRAJ20 or TRAJ33 defined MAIT TCRs, while TRAV10 paired with TRAJ18 defined iNKT TCRs. VDJdb, accessed on 1 November 2021, was searched for TCRs annotated for CMV, EBV and SARS-CoV-2, and TCRs annotated for more than one antigen were excluded. TCRdb applied fastp at Q25 and MiXCR to the public reads, then kept only in-frame beta chains. Entries are consolidated by CDR3 protein sequence, retaining the most common genes and DNA. These V and J calls rely on TCRdb rather than the paper's analysis. The sample data list around 68,000 distinct CDR3 sequences, and approximately 6.1% of these were observed just once. 3.4% of the sample is in the top ten clones.

CDR1 is given as SGHVS and CDR2 as FNYEAQ, both from the germline V gene. V is pared back by 4 bases and J by 0 bases, with 6 bases lying between the germline termini. The CDR3 measures 13 amino acids from cysteine to phenylalanine. The read is trimmed to its CDR3 DNA, 39 bases read in frame from base 1. The full study reports these points: VDJdb matching was skewed toward anti-spike CD8 responses and likely underestimated virus-specific expansions by missing private and CD4 specificities.

This receptor chain uses TRBV7-6 and TRBJ1-1; no D gene is confidently identified. The sample here was whole blood, taken at baseline. The TCR was taken from an adult who was a healthcare worker with PCR-confirmed SARS-CoV-2 infection or an uninfected control (not recorded which). The bases are TGTGCCAGCAGCTCGAGAGTGAACACTGAAGCTTTCTTT. Protein translation: CASSSRVNTEAFF.